Listed here are 21 T cell receptor beta chains from one sample, sequenced in a study of beta chain features in type 1 diabetes. Sequenced material consisted of expressed TCRB transcripts (all of the isolated RNA was reverse transcribed). The assay was immunoSEQ multiplex PCR, and TCRdb's table has in-frame clones only and misses some. The repertoire holds some 900,000 clones, about a sixth seen once, with about 0.02% in the top ten. The sample comprised naive CD4+ T cells from blood. All receptors come from a woman in her late teens or twenties in good health.

This clone was counted between two and nine times. The rearrangement uses TRBV4-2 and TRBJ2-2; D is uncertain. The V gene lost 1 base and the J gene lost 1 base, with 4 bases spanning the gap. CDR3 length: 14 residues. Germline-derived CDR1 and CDR2 are LGHNA and YNFKEQ. The CDR3 reads CASSQVWNTGELFF. In DNA, the CDR3 is TGTGCCAGCAGCCAAGTGTGGAACACCGGGGAGCTGTTTTTT.

This clone has only a few counts. V and J are TRBV10-3 and TRBJ1-2, with D possibly being TRBD1 (6 bases). CDR3 length: 15 amino acids. Trimming took 6 bases from V and 6 from J, leaving 20 bases between them. Germline CDR1 is ENHRY and CDR2 is SYGVKD. The CDR3 sequence is CAISTEGQGWHGYTF. The CDR3, as DNA: TGTGCCATCAGCACCGAAGGGCAGGGGTGGCATGGCTACACCTTC.

In this sample, this clone turned up a few times. The chain links TRBV15 to TRBJ1-5; D might be TRBD1 (5 bases). The CDR3 consists of 17 residues. Germline V gene sequence: CDR1 LNHNV, CDR2 YYDKDF (reference sequence). V was pared by 3 bases and J by 0 bases, with 15 bases between. The CDR3 is CATSRGPALSSNQPQHF. Written as DNA, the CDR3 is TGTGCCACCAGCAGGGGACCCGCCCTGTCTAGCAATCAGCCCCAGCATTTT.

The sample holds a few counts of this clone. This sequence joins TRBV19 and TRBJ1-5; TRBD1 matches at 7 bases. Looked up from germline, CDR1 is LNHDA and CDR2 is SQIVND (reference sequence). CDR3 length equals 17 residues. Trimming cost V 3 bases and J 3 bases; bases outside gene matches: 11. The CDR3 sequence is CASSISGTARINQPQHF. The CDR3 coding sequence is TGTGCCAGTAGTATTTCCGGGACAGCGCGAATCAATCAGCCCCAGCATTTT. The full variable domain, completed using reference TRBV19 and TRBJ1-5, is DGGITQSPKYLFRKEGQNVTLSCEQNLNHDAMYWYRQDPGQGLRLIYYSQIVNDFQKGDIAEGYSVSREKKESFPLTVTSAQKNPTAFYLCASSISGTARINQPQHFGDGTRLSIL.

The gene calls are TRBV15 and TRBJ2-7; possibly TRBD2 for D (5 bases). This CDR3 region has 14 residues. V lost 5 bases to trimming and J lost 3 bases, with 14 bases between them. The germline V gene has CDR1 LNHNV and CDR2 YYDKDF (reference sequence). CDR3 DNA: TGTGCCACCAGCGGGTCCGGACTGAACTACGAGCAGTACTTC. It codes for CATSGSGLNYEQYF.

This clone was observed a handful of times. V usage is TRBV27 and J usage is TRBJ2-5, with TRBD2 as a possible D gene (6 bases). Deletions cut 4 bases from V and 3 bases from J, with 15 bases between. The germline V gene has CDR1 MNHEY and CDR2 SMNVEV (reference sequence). CDR3 length: 15 amino acids. This CDR3 reads CASSSPAAGKETQYF. Written as DNA, the CDR3 is TGTGCCAGCAGTTCCCCGGCGGCGGGGAAAGAGACCCAGTACTTC.

The chain is built from TRBV16 and TRBJ1-1, with 7 bases fitting TRBD1. V was clipped by 1 base and J by 0 bases; unmatched bases: 2. In germline, CDR1 is KGHSY, CDR2 FQNENV. This CDR3 contains 15 residues. The CDR3 region has the DNA TGTGCCAGCAGCCAATATCAGGGGGTGAACACTGAAGCTTTCTTT. Translated: CASSQYQGVNTEAFF.

This chain joins TRBV2 and TRBJ1-1; D unclear. The length of the CDR3 is 13 residues. V was shortened by 4 bases and J by 0 bases, with 6 bases between the two germline ends. CDR1 and CDR2 (germline): SNHLY, FYNNEI. The CDR3 here is CASSVSMNTEAFF. The CDR3 region has the DNA TGTGCCAGCAGTGTCTCGATGAACACTGAAGCTTTCTTT.

The chain links TRBV7-9 to TRBJ2-1, with TRBD2 matching over 10 bases. The trim removed 0 bases at V and 9 bases at J, leaving 17 bases unmatched. The CDR3 is made up of 19 amino acids. Germline CDR1 SEHNR, CDR2 FQNEAQ (reference sequence). DNA for the CDR3: TGTGCCAGCAGCTTAGCGTTAAGTACTAGGAGCGGGAGGGTGAGTGAGCAGTTCTTC. It specifies CASSLALSTRSGRVSEQFF.

This clone was recorded a few times. The chain recombines TRBV7-2 with TRBJ1-1; D gene uncertain. Per germline, CDR1 SGHTA and CDR2 FQGNSA. The CDR3 is made up of 11 amino acids. Trimming pared 6 bases from V and 4 bases from J, leaving 6 bases between. The CDR3 sequence is CASSQFTEAFF. Here the CDR3 DNA reads TGTGCCAGCAGTCAGTTCACTGAAGCTTTCTTT.

This clone was observed a handful of times. This chain connects TRBV29-1 to TRBJ2-1; TRBD1 matches 9 bases. V shed 8 bases, J shed 3 bases, and the junction held 14 bases outside the gene matches. Germline CDR1 SQVTM, CDR2 ANQGSEA. The CDR3 has 16 residues. CDR3 sequence (DNA): TGCAGCTCCAAAACTCACCGGGACAGGGACTACAATGAGCAGTTCTTC. Encoded protein: CSSKTHRDRDYNEQFF.

V gene TRBV7-2 combines with J gene TRBJ2-1, with 10 bases matching TRBD2. V lost 0 bases, J lost 9 bases, and 5 bases stayed unmatched. Germline loops: CDR1 SGHTA, CDR2 FQGNSA. This CDR3 has 15 residues. The CDR3, as DNA: TGTGCCAGCAGCTTAGCAGCGGGAGGGCCCGGTGAGCAGTTCTTC. It translates to CASSLAAGGPGEQFF.

CDR3 DNA: TGTGCCAGCAGCTTAGACTTTTCGGCGGATACGCAGTATTTT. Protein product: CASSLDFSADTQYF. The chain combines TRBV11-2 with TRBJ2-3; D gene uncertain. Trimming stripped 0 bases from V and 6 bases from J, with 10 bases between. The CDR3 totals 14 residues. The germline V gene has CDR1 SGHAT and CDR2 FQNNGV.

This sequence joins TRBV2 and TRBJ2-7; the match to TRBD2 covers 9 bases. Trimming removed 0 bases from V and 3 bases from J; junction bases left unmatched: 18. The CDR3 length is 20 residues. CDR1 SNHLY and CDR2 FYNNEI come from the germline V gene. CDR3 bases: TGTGCCAGCAGTGAAGCGCTTCGGGGACTAATAGCGGGAGCTAGCTACGAGCAGTACTTC. Translation gives CASSEALRGLIAGASYEQYF.

A few counts support this clone. The genes are TRBV7-6 and TRBJ2-1; 14 bases match TRBD2. The CDR3 extends over 18 amino acids. The V segment lost 5 bases and the J segment 3 bases; nucleotides outside the gene matches: 9. Germline CDR1 is SGHVS and CDR2 is FNYEAQ. This CDR3 reads CASSRTGTSGSDYNEQFF. In DNA form, the CDR3 reads TGTGCCAGCAGCCGCACCGGGACTAGCGGGAGTGACTACAATGAGCAGTTCTTC. Filled out from reference TRBV7-6 and TRBJ2-1, the complete variable domain reads GAGVSQSPRYKVTKRGQDVALRCDPISGHVSLYWYRQALGQGPEFLTYFNYEAQQDKSGLPNDRFSAERPEGSISTLTIQRTEQRDSAMYRCASSRTGTSGSDYNEQFFGPGTRLTVL.

V and J are TRBV28 and TRBJ1-4; D is undetermined. The CDR3 is made up of 15 amino acids. Trimming left V 3 bases short and J 3 bases short, with 11 bases between. Germline assignment: CDR1 MDHEN and CDR2 SYDVKM. The CDR3 is CASSLGFVANEKLFF. In nucleotides, the CDR3 is TGTGCCAGCAGTTTGGGATTTGTGGCTAATGAAAAACTGTTTTTT.

The chain couples TRBV5-8 to TRBJ2-3, with 8 positions matching TRBD2. Losses at the gene ends were 4 bases for V and 3 bases for J; bases not matched to a gene: 1. From germline, CDR1 is SGHTS and CDR2 YDEGEE. CDR3 size: 13 residues. CDR3 amino acids: CASSASGTDTQYF. The CDR3 DNA reads as TGTGCCAGCAGCGCTAGCGGGACAGATACGCAGTATTTT.

This clone has just a few counts. The CDR3 sequence is CASSQDRQTNNYGYTF. The CDR3 DNA follows: TGCGCCAGCAGCCAAGACCGACAGACAAATAACTATGGCTACACCTTC. This chain uses TRBV4-3 with TRBJ1-2; perhaps TRBD1 as D (5 bases). Trimming took 0 bases from V and 1 from J, leaving 12 bases between them. The CDR3 is 16 amino acids. CDR1 is LGHNA and CDR2 is YSLEER in the germline V gene.

The sample holds a few counts of this clone. The chain uses TRBV11-2 and TRBJ1-2; D may be TRBD1 (5 bases). V lost 1 base, J lost 5 bases, and 5 bases lay in between. This CDR3 is built from 12 residues. From germline, CDR1 is SGHAT and CDR2 FQNNGV. CDR3 nucleotides: TGTGCCAGCAGCTTAGCAGGGTATGGCTACACCTTC. As protein: CASSLAGYGYTF.

This clone was picked up one time. The CDR3 DNA reads as TGTGCCAGCAGCTTAGTAGGGGGAGGGCCTGATGAGCAGTTCTTC. This encodes CASSLVGGGPDEQFF. The chain joins TRBV11-3 to TRBJ2-1, with D tentatively TRBD2 (7 bases). The germline V and J ends were trimmed by 1 base and 8 bases, with 15 bases remaining between them. The CDR3 contains 15 residues. Germline CDR1 reads SGHNT; CDR2 reads YENEEA. Supplemented by reference TRBV11-3 and TRBJ2-1, the full variable domain reads EAGVVQSPRYKIIEKKQPVAFWCNPISGHNTLYWYLQNLGQGPELLIRYENEEAVDDSQLPKDRFSAERLKGVDSTLKIQPAELGDSAVYLCASSLVGGGPDEQFFGPGTRLTVL.

CDR3 amino acids: CASSGNSYEQYF. DNA for the CDR3: TGTGCCAGCAGTGGTAACAGCTACGAGCAGTACTTC. The chain is built from TRBV2 and TRBJ2-5, with D hard to call. The J call could be wrong; TRBJ2-7 is a better fit for the DNA end. This CDR3 is 12 amino acids long. Germline V gene data show CDR1 as SNHLY and CDR2 as FYNNEI.